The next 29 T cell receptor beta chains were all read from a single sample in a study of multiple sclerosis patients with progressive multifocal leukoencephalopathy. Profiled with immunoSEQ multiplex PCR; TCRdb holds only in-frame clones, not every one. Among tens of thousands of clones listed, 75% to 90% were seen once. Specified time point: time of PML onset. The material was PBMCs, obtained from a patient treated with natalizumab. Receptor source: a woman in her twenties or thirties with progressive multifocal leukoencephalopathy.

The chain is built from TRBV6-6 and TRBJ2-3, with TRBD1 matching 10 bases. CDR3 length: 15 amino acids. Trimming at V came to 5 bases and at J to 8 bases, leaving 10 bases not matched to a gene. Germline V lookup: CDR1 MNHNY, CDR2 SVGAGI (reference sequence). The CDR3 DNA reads TGTGCCAGCAGTATGGGACAGGGGAGGGGCGGTACGCAGTATTTT. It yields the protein CASSMGQGRGGTQYF.

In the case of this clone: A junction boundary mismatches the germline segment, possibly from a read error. The CDR3 DNA follows: TGTGCCAGTAGTTTTCAGGGAACAGGGTACGAGCAGTACTTC. It codes for CASSFQGTGYEQYF. The rearrangement joins TRBV27 to TRBJ2-7; maybe TRBD1 (6 bases). The CDR3 extends over 14 amino acids. Per the germline V gene, CDR1 is MNHEY and CDR2 is SMNVEV (reference sequence).

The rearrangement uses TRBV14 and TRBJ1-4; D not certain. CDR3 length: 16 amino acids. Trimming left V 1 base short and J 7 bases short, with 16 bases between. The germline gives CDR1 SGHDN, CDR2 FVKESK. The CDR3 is CASSQARSPNAEKLFF. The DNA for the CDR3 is TGTGCCAGCAGCCAAGCTAGATCCCCGAACGCTGAAAAACTGTTTTTT.

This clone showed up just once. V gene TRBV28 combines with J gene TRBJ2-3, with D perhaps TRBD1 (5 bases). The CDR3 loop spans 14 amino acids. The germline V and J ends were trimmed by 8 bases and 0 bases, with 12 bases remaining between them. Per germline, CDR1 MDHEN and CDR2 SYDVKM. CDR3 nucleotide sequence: TGTGCCAGCGCAACAGGTACTAGCACAGATACGCAGTATTTT. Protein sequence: CASATGTSTDTQYF.

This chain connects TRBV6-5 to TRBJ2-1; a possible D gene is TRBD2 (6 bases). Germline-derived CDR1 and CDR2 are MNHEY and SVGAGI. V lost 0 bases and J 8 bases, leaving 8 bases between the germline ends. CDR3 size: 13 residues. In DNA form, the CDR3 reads TGTGCCAGCAGTTACTCGGCGGGACATGAGCAGTTCTTC. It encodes CASSYSAGHEQFF.

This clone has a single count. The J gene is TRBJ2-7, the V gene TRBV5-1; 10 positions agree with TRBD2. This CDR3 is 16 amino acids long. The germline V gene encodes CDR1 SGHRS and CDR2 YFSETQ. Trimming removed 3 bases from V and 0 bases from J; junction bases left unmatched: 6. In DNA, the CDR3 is TGCGCCAGCAGCTCCAACCCTAGCGGGAGCTCCTACGAGCAGTACTTC. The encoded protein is CASSSNPSGSSYEQYF. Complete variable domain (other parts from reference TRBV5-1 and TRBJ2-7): KAGVTQTPRYLIKTRGQQVTLSCSPISGHRSVSWYQQTPGQGLQFLFEYFSETQRNKGNFPGRFSGRQFSNSRSEMNVSTLELGDSALYLCASSSNPSGSSYEQYFGPGTRLTVT.

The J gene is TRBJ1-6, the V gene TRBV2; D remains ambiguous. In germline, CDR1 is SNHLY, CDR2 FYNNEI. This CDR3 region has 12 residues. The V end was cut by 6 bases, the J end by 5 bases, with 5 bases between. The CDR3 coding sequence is TGTGCCAGCAGGGCCGATAATTCACCCCTCCACTTT. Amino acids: CASRADNSPLHF.

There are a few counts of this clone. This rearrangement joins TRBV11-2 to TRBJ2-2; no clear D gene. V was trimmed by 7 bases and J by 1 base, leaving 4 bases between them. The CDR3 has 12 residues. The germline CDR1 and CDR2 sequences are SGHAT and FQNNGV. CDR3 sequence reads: CASTLNTGELFF. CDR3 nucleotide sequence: TGTGCCAGCACCTTGAACACCGGGGAGCTGTTTTTT. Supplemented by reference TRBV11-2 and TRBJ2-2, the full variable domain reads EAGVAQSPRYKIIEKRQSVAFWCNPISGHATLYWYQQILGQGPKLLIQFQNNGVVDDSQLPKDRFSAERLKGVDSTLKIQPAKLEDSAVYLCASTLNTGELFFGEGSRLTVL.

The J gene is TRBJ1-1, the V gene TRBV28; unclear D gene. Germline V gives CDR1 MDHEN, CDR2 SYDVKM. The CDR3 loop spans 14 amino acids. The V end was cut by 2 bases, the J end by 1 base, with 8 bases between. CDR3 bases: TGTGCCAGCAGTTTAGTTCAGGCGAACACTGAAGCTTTCTTT. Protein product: CASSLVQANTEAFF.

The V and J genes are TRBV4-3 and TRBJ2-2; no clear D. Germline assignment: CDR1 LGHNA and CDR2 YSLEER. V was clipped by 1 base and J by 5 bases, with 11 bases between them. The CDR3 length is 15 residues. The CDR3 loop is CASSQGAATTGELFF. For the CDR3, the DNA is TGCGCCAGCAGCCAAGGAGCAGCTACAACCGGGGAGCTGTTTTTT.

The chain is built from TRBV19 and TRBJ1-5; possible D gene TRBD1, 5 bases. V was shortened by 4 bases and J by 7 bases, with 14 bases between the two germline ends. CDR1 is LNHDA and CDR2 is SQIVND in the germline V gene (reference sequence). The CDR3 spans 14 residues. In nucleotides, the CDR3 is TGTGCCAGTAGTAGCCGGGGCCACGGACAGCCCCAGCATTTT. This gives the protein CASSSRGHGQPQHF.

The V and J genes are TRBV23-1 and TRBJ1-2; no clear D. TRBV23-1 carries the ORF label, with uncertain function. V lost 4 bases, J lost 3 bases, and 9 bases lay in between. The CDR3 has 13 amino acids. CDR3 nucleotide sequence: TGCGCCAGCAGTCGACGGAAGGACTATGGCTACACCTTC. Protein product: CASSRRKDYGYTF.

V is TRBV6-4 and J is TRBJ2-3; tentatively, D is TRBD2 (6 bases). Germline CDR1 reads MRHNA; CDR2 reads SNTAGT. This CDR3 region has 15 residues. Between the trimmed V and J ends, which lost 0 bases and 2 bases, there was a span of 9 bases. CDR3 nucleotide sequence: TGTGCCAGCAGTGACTCGAGGGACTTCACAGATACGCAGTATTTT. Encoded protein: CASSDSRDFTDTQYF.

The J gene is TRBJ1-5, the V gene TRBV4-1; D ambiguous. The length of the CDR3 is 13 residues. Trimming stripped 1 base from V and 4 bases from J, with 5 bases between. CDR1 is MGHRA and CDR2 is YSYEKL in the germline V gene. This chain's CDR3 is CASSQGRNQPQHF. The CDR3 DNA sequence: TGCGCCAGCAGCCAAGGAAGGAATCAGCCCCAGCATTTT.

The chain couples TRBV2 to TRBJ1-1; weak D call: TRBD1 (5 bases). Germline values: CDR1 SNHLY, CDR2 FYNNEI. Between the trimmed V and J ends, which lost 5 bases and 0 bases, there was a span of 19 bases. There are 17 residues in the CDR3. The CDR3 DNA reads TGTGCCAGCAGTATCCCAAGGGGCGGCGACATGAACACTGAAGCTTTCTTT. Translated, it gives CASSIPRGGDMNTEAFF.

The CDR3 sequence: CASSWKTGDSPGGNEQYF. Written as DNA, the CDR3 is TGTGCCAGCAGCTGGAAAACGGGGGACAGCCCTGGAGGGAACGAGCAGTACTTC. The chain employs TRBV7-9 and TRBJ2-7; tentative D call: TRBD1 (7 bases). The germline CDR1 and CDR2 sequences are SEHNR and FQNEAQ (reference sequence). Trimming cost V 4 bases and J 5 bases, with 27 bases left between them. CDR3 size: 18 residues.

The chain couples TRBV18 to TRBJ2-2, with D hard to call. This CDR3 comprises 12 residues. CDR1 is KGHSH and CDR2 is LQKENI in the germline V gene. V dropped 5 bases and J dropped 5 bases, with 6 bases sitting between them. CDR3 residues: CASSYRTGELFF. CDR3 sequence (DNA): TGTGCCAGCTCATACCGGACCGGGGAGCTGTTTTTT.

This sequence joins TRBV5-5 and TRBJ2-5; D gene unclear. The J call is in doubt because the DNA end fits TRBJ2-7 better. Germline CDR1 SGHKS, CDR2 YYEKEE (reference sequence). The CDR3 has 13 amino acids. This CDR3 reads CASSLVTTYEQYF. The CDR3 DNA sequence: TGTGCCAGCAGCTTGGTAACTACCTACGAGCAGTACTTC.

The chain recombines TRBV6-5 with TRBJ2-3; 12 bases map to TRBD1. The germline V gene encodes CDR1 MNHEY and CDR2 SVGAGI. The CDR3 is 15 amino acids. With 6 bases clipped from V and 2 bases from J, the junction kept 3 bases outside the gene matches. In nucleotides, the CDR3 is TGTGCCAGCAGGGGGACAGGGGGCTTCACAGATACGCAGTATTTT. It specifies CASRGTGGFTDTQYF.

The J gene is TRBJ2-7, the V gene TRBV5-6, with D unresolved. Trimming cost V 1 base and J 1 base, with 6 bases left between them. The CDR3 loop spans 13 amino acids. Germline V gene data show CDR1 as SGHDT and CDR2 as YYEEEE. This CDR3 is CASSLMGSYEQYF. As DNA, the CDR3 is TGTGCCAGCAGCTTGATGGGATCCTACGAGCAGTACTTC.

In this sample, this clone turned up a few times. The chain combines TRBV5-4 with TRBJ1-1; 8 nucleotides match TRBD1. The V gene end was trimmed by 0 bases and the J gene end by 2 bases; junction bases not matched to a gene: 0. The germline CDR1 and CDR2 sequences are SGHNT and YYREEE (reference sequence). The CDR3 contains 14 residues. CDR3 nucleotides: TGTGCCAGCAGCTTGGCAGGGGGCAACACTGAAGCTTTCTTT. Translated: CASSLAGGNTEAFF.

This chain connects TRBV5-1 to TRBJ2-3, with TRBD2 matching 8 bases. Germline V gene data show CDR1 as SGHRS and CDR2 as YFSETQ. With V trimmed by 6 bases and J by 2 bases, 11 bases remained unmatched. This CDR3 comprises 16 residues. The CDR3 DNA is TGCGCCAGCACCCTAGGAGCGGGGGCCTTCACAGATACGCAGTATTTT. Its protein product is CASTLGAGAFTDTQYF.

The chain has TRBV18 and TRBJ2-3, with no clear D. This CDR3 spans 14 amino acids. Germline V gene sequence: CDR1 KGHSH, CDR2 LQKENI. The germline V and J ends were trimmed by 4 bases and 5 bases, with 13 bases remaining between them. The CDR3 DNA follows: TGTGCCAGCTCACTAACAACATCAGGAGATACGCAGTATTTT. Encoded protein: CASSLTTSGDTQYF.

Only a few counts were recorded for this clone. The CDR3 DNA reads TGCGCCAGCAGCCAAAGGTGGACTAGCGGCCACAATGAGCAGTTCTTC. The encoded protein is CASSQRWTSGHNEQFF. V is TRBV4-1 and J is TRBJ2-1, with 10 bases matching TRBD2. The CDR3 contains 16 residues. V was pared by 2 bases and J by 5 bases, with 6 bases of the junction left unmatched. The V gene's germline CDR1 is MGHRA and CDR2 YSYEKL.

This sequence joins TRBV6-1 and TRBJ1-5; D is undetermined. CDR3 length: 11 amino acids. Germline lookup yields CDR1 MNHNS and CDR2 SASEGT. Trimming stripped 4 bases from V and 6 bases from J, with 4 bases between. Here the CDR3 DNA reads TGTGCCAGCAGTGGCCCTCAGCCCCAGCATTTT. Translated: CASSGPQPQHF.

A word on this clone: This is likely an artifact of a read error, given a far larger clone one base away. The DNA of the CDR3 is TGTGCCTGGAGTATTAAGGATCAACTACATGGCTACACCTTC. It specifies CAWSIKDQLHGYTF. This sequence joins TRBV30 and TRBJ1-2; no reliable D call. Germline loops: CDR1 GTSNPN, CDR2 SVGIG (reference sequence). The CDR3 contains 14 residues. Trimming removed 2 bases from V and 6 bases from J, with 16 bases in between.

This CDR3 is CASSSLGGNPAFF. The CDR3 DNA sequence: TGTGCCAGCAGCTCGCTCGGGGGGAACCCAGCTTTCTTT. The rearrangement joins TRBV7-3 to TRBJ1-1; a weak D match, TRBD1 (5 bases). The germline V gene has CDR1 SGHTA and CDR2 FQGTGA. The CDR3 has 13 amino acids. V lost 4 bases to trimming and J lost 10 bases, with 16 bases between them. Full variable domain (outside the CDR3, taken from reference TRBV7-3 and TRBJ1-1): GAGVSQTPSNKVTEKGKYVELRCDPISGHTALYWYRQSLGQGPEFLIYFQGTGAADDSGLPNDRFFAVRPEGSVSTLKIQRTERGDSAVYLCASSSLGGNPAFFGQGTRLTVV.

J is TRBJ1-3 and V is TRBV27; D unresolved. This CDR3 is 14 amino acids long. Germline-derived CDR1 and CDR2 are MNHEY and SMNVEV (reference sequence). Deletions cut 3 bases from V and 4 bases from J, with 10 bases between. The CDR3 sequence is CASSLMGSGNTIYF. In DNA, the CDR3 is TGTGCCAGCAGTTTGATGGGGTCCGGAAACACCATATATTTT.

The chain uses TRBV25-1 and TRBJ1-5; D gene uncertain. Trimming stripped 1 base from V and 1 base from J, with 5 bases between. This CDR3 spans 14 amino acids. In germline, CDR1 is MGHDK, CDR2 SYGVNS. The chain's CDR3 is CASSESLSNQPQHF. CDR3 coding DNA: TGTGCCAGCAGTGAATCACTGAGCAATCAGCCCCAGCATTTT.